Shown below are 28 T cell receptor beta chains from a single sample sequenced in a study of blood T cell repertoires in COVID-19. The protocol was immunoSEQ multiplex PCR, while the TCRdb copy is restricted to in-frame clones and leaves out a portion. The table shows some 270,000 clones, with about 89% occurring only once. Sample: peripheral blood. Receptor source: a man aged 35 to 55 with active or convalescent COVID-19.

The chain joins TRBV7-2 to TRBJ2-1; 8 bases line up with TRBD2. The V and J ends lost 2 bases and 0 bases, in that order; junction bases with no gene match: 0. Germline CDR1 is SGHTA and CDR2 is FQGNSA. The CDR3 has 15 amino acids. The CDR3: CASSLSGSSYNEQFF. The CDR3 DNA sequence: TGTGCCAGCAGCTTAAGCGGGAGCTCCTACAATGAGCAGTTCTTC.

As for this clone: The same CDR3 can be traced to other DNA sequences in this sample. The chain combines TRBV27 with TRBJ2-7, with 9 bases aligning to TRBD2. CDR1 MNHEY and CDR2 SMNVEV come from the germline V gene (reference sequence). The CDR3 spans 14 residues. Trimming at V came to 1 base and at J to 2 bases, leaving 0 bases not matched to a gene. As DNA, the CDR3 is TGTGCCAGCAGTTTATTAGCGGGAGCCTACGAGCAGTACTTC. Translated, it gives CASSLLAGAYEQYF.

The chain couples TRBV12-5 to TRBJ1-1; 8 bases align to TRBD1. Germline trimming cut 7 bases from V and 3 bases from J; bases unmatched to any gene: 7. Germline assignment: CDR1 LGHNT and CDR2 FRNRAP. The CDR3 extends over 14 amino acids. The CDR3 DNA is TGTGCTAGTGCTCAGGGGGCGGGTGACACTGAAGCTTTCTTT. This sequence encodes CASAQGAGDTEAFF. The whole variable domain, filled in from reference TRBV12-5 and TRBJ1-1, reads DARVTQTPRHKVTEMGQEVTMRCQPILGHNTVFWYRQTMMQGLELLAYFRNRAPLDDSGMPKDRFSAEMPDATLATLKIQPSEPRDSAVYFCASAQGAGDTEAFFGQGTRLTVV.

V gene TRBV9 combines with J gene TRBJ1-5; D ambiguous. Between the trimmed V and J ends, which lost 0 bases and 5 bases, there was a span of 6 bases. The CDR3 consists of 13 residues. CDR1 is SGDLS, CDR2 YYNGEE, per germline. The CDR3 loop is CASSVDGDQPQHF. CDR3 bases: TGTGCCAGCAGCGTAGACGGGGATCAGCCCCAGCATTTT.

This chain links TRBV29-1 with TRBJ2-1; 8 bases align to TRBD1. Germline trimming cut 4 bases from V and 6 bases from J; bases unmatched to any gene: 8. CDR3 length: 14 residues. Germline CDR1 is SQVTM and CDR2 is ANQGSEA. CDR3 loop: CSVVQDRVGNEQFF. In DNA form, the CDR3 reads TGCAGCGTTGTCCAGGACAGGGTAGGCAATGAGCAGTTCTTC.

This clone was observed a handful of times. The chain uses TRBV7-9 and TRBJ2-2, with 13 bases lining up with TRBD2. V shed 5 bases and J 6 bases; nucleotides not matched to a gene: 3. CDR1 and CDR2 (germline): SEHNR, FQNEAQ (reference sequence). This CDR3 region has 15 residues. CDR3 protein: CASSPGLAGAGELFF. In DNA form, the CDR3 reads TGTGCCAGCAGCCCAGGACTAGCGGGAGCCGGGGAGCTGTTTTTT. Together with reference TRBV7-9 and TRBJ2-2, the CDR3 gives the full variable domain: DTGVSQNPRHKITKRGQNVTFRCDPISEHNRLYWYRQTLGQGPEFLTYFQNEAQLEKSRLLSDRFSAERPKGSFSTLEIQRTEQGDSAMYLCASSPGLAGAGELFFGEGSRLTVL.

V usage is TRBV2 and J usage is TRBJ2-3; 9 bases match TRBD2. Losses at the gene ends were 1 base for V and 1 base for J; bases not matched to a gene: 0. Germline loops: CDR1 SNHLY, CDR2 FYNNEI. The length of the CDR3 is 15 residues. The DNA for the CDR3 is TGTGCCAGCAGTGAAGTAGCGGGGGGCACAGATACGCAGTATTTT. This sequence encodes CASSEVAGGTDTQYF.

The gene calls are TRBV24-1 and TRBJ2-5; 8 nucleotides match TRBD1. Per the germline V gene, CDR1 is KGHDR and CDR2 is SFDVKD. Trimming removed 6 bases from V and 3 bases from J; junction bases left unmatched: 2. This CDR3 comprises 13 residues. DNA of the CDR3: TGTGCCACCAGTACAGGGGGGAAAGAGACCCAGTACTTC. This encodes CATSTGGKETQYF.

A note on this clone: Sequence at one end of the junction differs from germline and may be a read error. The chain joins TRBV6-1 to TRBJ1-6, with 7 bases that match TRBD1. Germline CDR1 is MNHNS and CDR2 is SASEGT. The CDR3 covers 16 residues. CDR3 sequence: CASIEFQGVVASPLHF. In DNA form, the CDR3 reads TGTGCCAGCATTGAATTCCAGGGGGTGGTAGCGTCACCCCTCCACTTT.

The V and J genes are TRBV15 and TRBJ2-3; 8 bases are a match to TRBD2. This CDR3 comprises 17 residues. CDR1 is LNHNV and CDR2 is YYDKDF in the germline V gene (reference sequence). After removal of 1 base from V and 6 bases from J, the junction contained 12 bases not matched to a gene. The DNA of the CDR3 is TGTGCCACCAGCAGAGGAAGGACTAGCACCCTCGGGGATACGCAGTATTTT. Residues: CATSRGRTSTLGDTQYF.

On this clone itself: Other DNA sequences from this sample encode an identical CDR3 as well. CDR3 amino acids: CASSPRDSSYEQYF. The DNA of the CDR3 is TGTGCCAGCTCACCACGAGACAGCTCCTACGAGCAGTACTTC. This chain uses TRBV18 with TRBJ2-7, with D maybe TRBD1 (5 bases). The germline CDR1 and CDR2 sequences are KGHSH and LQKENI. With 1 base removed from V and 0 bases from J, the gap between germline ends came to 7 bases. The CDR3 extends over 14 amino acids.

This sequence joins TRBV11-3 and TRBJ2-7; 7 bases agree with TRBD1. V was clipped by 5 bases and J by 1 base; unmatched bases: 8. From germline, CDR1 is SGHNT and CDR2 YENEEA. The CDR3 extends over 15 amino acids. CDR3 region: CASSDSPGQSYEQYF. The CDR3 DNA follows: TGTGCCAGCAGCGATAGCCCGGGACAGTCCTACGAGCAGTACTTC.

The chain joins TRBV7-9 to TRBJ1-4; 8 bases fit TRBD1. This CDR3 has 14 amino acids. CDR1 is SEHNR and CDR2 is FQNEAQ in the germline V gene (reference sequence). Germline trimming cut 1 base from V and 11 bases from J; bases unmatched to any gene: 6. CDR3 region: CASSLGDRPWKLFF. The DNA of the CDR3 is TGTGCCAGCAGCTTAGGGGACAGGCCATGGAAACTGTTTTTT.

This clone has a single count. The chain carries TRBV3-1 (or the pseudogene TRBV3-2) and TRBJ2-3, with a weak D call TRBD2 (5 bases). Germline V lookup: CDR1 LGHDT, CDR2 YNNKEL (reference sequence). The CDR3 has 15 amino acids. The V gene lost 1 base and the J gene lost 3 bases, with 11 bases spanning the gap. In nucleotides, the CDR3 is TGTGCCAGCAGCCAAGGGAGCGGTGGAACAGATACGCAGTATTTT. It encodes CASSQGSGGTDTQYF.

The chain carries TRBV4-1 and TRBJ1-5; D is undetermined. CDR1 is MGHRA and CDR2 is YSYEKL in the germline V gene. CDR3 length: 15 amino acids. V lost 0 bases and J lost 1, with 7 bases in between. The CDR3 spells CASSQEALSNQPQHF. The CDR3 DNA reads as TGCGCCAGCAGCCAAGAAGCCCTGAGCAATCAGCCCCAGCATTTT.

CDR3 sequence reads: CASSYGTTRQETQYF. The DNA of the CDR3 is TGTGCCAGCAGCTACGGGACTACCCGCCAAGAGACCCAGTACTTC. This sequence joins TRBV11-2 and TRBJ2-5; 7 bases are shared with TRBD2. Trimming removed 4 bases from V and 1 base from J; junction bases left unmatched: 6. CDR1 is SGHAT and CDR2 is FQNNGV in the germline V gene. The CDR3 length is 15 residues.

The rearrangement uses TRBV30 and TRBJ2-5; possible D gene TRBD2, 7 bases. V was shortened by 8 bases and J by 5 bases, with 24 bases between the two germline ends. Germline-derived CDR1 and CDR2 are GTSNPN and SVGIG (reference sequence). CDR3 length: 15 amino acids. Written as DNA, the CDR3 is TGTGCCGCTAAGGGGGGGCAGGGACGAATCGAGACCCAGTACTTC. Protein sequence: CAAKGGQGRIETQYF.

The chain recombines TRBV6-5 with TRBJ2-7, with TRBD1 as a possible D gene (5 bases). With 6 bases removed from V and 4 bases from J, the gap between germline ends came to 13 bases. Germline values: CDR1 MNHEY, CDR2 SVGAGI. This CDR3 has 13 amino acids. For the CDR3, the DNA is TGTGCCAGCAGCCGGACATGGGCGTACGAGCAGTACTTC. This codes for CASSRTWAYEQYF.

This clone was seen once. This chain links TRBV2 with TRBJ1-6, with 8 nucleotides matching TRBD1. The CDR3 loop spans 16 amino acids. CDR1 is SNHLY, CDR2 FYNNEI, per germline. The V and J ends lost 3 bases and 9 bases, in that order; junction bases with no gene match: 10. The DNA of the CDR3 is TGTGCCAGCAGTGACGACAGGGGCTTTGCTGGTTCACCCCTCCACTTT. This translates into CASSDDRGFAGSPLHF.

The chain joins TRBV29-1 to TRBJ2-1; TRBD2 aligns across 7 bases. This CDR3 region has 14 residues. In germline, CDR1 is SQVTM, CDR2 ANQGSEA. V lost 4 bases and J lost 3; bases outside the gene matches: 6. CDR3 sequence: CSVGGGRIYNEQFF. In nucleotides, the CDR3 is TGCAGCGTTGGGGGCGGGAGAATCTACAATGAGCAGTTCTTC.

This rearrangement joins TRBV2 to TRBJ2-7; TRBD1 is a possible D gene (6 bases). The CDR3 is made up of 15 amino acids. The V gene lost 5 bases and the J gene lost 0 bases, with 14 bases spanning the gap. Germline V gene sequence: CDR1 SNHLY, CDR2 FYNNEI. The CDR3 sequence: CASSPTGRPSYEQYF. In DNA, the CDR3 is TGTGCCAGCAGTCCGACAGGCCGTCCCTCCTACGAGCAGTACTTC. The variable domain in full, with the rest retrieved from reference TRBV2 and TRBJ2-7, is EPEVTQTPSHQVTQMGQEVILRCVPISNHLYFYWYRQILGQKVEFLVSFYNNEISEKSEIFDDQFSVERPDGSNFTLKIRSTKLEDSAMYFCASSPTGRPSYEQYFGPGTRLTVT.

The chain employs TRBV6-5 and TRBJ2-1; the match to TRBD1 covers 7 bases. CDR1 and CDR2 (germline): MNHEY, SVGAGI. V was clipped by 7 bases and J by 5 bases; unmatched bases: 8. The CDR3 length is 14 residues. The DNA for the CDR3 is TGTGCCAGCAAGGGACAGAAGGTGGACAATGAGCAGTTCTTC. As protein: CASKGQKVDNEQFF.

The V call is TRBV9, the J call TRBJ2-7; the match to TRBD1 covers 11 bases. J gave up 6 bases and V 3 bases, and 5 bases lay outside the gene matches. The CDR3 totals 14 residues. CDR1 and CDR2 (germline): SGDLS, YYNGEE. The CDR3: CASSAGQGEGEQYF. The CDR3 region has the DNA TGTGCCAGCAGCGCGGGACAGGGGGAGGGCGAGCAGTACTTC.

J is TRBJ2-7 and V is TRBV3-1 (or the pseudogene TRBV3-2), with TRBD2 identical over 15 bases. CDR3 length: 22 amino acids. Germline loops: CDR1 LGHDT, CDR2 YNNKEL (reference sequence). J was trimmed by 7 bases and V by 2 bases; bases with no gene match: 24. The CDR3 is CASSQPGLAGGQAVLDVGEQYF. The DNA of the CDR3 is TGTGCCAGCAGCCAACCTGGACTAGCGGGAGGGCAGGCCGTGTTGGACGTGGGGGAGCAGTACTTC.

The CDR3 DNA sequence: TGTGCCAGCAGTACGTCCGAGGTCGGGACAGGGGATAACTATGGCTACACCTTC. This translates into CASSTSEVGTGDNYGYTF. The chain couples TRBV6-4 to TRBJ1-2; 10 bases map to TRBD1. The CDR3 runs to 18 residues. Trimming removed 5 bases from V and 1 base from J; junction bases left unmatched: 13. In germline, CDR1 is MRHNA, CDR2 SNTAGT.

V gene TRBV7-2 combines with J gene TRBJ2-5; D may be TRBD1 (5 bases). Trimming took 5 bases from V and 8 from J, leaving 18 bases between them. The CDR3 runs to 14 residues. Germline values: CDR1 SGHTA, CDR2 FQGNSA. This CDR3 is CASSAQNPTVTQYF. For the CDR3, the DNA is TGTGCCAGCAGCGCACAAAACCCGACAGTCACCCAGTACTTC. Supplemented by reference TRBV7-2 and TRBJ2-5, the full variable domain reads GAGVSQSPSNKVTEKGKDVELRCDPISGHTALYWYRQSLGQGLEFLIYFQGNSAPDKSGLPSDRFSAERTGGSVSTLTIQRTQQEDSAVYLCASSAQNPTVTQYFGPGTRLLVL.

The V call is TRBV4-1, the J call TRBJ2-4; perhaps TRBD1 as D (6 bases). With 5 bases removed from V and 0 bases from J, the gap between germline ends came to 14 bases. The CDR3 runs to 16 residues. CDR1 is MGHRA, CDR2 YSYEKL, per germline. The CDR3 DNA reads TGCGCCAGCAGCATACAGGGCGGGCTAGCCAAAAACATTCAGTACTTC. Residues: CASSIQGGLAKNIQYF.

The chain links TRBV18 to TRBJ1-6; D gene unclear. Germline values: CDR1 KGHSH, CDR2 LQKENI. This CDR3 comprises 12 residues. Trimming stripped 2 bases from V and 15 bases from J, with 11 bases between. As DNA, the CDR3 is TGTGCCAGCTCACCAACCCGGGATAACCTCCACTTT. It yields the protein CASSPTRDNLHF.